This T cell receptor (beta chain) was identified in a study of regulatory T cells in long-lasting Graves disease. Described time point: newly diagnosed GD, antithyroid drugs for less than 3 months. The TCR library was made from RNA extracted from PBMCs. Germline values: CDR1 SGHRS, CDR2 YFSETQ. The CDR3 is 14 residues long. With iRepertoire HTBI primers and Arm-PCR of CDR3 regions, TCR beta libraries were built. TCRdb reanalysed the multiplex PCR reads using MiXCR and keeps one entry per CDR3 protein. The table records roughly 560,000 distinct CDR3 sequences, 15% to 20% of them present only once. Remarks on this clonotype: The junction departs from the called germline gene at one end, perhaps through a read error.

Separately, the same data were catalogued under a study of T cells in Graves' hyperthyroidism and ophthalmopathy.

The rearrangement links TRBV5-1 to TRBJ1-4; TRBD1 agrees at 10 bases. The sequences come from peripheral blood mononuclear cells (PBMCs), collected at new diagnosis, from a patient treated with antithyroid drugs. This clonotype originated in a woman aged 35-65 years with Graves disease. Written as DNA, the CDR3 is TGCGTCAGCAGGGGGACAGGGGTTAATGAAAAACTGTTTTTT. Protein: CVSRGTGVNEKLFF. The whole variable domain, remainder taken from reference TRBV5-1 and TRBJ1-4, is KAGVTQTPRYLIKTRGQQVTLSCSPISGHRSVSWYQQTPGQGLQFLFEYFSETQRNKGNFPGRFSGRQFSNSRSEMNVSTLELGDSALYLCVSRGTGVNEKLFFGSGTQLSVL.